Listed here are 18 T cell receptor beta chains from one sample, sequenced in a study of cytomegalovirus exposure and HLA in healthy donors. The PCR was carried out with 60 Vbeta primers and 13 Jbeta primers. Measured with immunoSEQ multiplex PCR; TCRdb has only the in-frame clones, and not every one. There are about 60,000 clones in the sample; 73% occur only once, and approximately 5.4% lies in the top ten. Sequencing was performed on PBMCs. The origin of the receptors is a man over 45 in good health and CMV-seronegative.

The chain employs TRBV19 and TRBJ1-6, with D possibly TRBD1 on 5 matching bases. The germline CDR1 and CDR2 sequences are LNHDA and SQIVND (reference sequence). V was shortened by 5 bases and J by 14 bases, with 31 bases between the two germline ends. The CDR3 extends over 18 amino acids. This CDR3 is CASSLKTSPSGGNEALHF. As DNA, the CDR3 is TGTGCCAGTAGTTTAAAGACGTCCCCATCGGGGGGAAATGAGGCCCTCCACTTT.

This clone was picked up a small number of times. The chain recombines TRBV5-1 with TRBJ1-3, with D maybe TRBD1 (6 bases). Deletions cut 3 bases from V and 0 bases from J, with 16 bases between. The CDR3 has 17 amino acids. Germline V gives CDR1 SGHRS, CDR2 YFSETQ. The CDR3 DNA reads TGCGCCAGCAGCTCGGCGAGGGACACGCGCTCTGGAAACACCATATATTTT. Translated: CASSSARDTRSGNTIYF.

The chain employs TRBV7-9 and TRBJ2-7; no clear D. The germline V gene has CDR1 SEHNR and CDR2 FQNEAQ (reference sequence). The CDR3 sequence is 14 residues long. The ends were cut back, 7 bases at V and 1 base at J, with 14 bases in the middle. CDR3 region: CASNPGIPSYEQYF. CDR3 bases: TGTGCCAGCAATCCAGGAATACCATCCTACGAGCAGTACTTC.

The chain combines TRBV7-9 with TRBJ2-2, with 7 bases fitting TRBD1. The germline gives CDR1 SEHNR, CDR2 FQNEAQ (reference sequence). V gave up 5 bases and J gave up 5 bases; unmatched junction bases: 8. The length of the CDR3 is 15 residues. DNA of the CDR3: TGTGCCAGCAGCACCGTAGGGGGCGGGACCGGGGAGCTGTTTTTT. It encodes CASSTVGGGTGELFF.

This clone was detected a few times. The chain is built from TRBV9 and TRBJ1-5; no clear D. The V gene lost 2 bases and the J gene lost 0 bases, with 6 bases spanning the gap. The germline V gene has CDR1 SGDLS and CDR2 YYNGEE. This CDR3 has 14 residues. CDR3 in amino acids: CASSVWSSNQPQHF. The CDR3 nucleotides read TGTGCCAGCAGCGTTTGGAGTAGCAATCAGCCCCAGCATTTT.

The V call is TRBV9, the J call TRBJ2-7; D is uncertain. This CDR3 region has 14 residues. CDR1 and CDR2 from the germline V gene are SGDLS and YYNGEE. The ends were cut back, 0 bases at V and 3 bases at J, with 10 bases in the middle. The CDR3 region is CASSVAGQDYEQYF. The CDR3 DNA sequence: TGTGCCAGCAGCGTAGCCGGTCAGGACTACGAGCAGTACTTC.

CDR3: CASRPSGGGNGEQFF. The CDR3, as DNA: TGTGCCAGCAGGCCCAGCGGGGGGGGAAACGGTGAGCAGTTCTTC. The chain is built from TRBV27 and TRBJ2-1, with TRBD2 matching 10 bases. The CDR3 has 15 residues. CDR1 and CDR2 from the germline V gene are MNHEY and SMNVEV (reference sequence). Trimming took 6 bases from V and 9 from J; bases not matched to a gene: 11.

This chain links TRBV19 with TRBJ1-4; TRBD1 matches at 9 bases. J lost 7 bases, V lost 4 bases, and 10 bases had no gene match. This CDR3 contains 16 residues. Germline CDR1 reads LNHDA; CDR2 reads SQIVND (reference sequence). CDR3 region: CASSTRGQGKSEKLFF. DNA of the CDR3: TGTGCCAGTAGTACCAGGGGACAGGGAAAGAGTGAAAAACTGTTTTTT.

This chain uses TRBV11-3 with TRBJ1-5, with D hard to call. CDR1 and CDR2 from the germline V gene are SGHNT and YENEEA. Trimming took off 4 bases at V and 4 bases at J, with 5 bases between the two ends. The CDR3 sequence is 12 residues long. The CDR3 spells CASSSPNQPQHF. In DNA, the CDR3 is TGTGCCAGCAGCTCCCCGAATCAGCCCCAGCATTTT.

This CDR3 reads CASSIQEANSPLHF. The DNA of the CDR3 is TGTGCCAGTAGTATCCAGGAAGCAAATTCACCCCTCCACTTT. The V call is TRBV19, the J call TRBJ1-6; D is uncertain. The V end was cut by 3 bases, the J end by 7 bases, with 10 bases between. Germline V lookup: CDR1 LNHDA, CDR2 SQIVND (reference sequence). The CDR3 length is 14 residues.

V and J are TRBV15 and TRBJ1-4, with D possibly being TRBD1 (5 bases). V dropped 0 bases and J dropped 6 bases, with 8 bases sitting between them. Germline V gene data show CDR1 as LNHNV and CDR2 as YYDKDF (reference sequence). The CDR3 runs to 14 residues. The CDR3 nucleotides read TGTGCCACCAGCAGAGACAGGGATCATGAAAAACTGTTTTTT. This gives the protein CATSRDRDHEKLFF.

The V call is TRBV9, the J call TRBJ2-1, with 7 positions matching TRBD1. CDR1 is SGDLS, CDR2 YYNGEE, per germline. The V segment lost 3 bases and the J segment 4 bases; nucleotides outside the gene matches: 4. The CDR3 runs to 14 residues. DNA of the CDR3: TGTGCCAGCAGCGCAGGGGGTGAATACAATGAGCAGTTCTTC. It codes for CASSAGGEYNEQFF. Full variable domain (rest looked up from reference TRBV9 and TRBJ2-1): DSGVTQTPKHLITATGQRVTLRCSPRSGDLSVYWYQQSLDQGLQFLIQYYNGEERAKGNILERFSAQQFPDLHSELNLSSLELGDSALYFCASSAGGEYNEQFFGPGTRLTVL.

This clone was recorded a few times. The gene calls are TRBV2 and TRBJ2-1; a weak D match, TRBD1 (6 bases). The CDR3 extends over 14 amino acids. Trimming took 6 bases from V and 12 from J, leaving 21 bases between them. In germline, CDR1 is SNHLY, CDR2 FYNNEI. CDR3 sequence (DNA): TGTGCCAGCAGGGGCACAAACAGGGTTAGGGGGCAGTTCTTC. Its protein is CASRGTNRVRGQFF.

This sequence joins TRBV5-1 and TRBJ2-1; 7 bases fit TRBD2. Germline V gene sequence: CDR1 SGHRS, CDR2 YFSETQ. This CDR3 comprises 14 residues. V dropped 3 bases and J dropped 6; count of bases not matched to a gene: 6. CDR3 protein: CASSWGTTPNEQFF. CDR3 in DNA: TGCGCCAGCAGCTGGGGGACTACTCCCAATGAGCAGTTCTTC.

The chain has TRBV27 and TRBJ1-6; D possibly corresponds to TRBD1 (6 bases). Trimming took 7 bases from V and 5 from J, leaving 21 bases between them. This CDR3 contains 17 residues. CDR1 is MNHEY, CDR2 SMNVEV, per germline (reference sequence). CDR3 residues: CASTNFGRTADNSPLHF. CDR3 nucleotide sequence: TGTGCCAGCACTAATTTTGGTAGGACAGCCGATAATTCACCCCTCCACTTT.

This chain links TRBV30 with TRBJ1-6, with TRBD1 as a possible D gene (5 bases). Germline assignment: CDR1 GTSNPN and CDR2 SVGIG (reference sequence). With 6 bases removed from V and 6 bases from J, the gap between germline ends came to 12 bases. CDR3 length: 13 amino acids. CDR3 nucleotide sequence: TGTGCCTGCAGGGATGTGATTAATTCACCCCTCCACTTT. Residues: CACRDVINSPLHF.

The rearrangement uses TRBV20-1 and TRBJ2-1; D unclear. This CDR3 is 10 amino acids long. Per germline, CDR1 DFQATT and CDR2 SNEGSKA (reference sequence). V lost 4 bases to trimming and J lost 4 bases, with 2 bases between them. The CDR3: CSATYNEQFF. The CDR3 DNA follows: TGCAGTGCTACGTACAATGAGCAGTTCTTC.

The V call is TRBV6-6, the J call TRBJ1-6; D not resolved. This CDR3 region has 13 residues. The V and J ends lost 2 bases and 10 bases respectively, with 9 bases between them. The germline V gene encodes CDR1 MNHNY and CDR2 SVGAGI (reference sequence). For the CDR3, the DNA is TGTGCCAGCAGTTACGAATGGCAGTCACCCCTCCACTTT. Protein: CASSYEWQSPLHF.